Sequencing of this TCR beta chain was carried out in a study of shared clonotypes between healthy human individuals. Using immunoSEQ multiplex PCR, the repertoire was profiled, and TCRdb retains in-frame clones only, with some absent. The sample lists 2 million to 2.5 million clones, approximately 93% seen once, with under 0.45% in the top ten. The ends lost 3 bases at V and 4 bases at J; junction bases unmatched: 17. Looked up from germline, CDR1 is SQVTM and CDR2 is ANQGSEA. The CDR3 spans 18 residues. The specimen sequenced was naive CD4+ T cells from PBMCs. Sample subset: CD45RA+ positively selected. The gene calls are TRBV29-1 and TRBJ2-5, with 10 nucleotides matching TRBD2. The clonotype was recovered from a young man in good health. Some clones in this sample may be carry-over from other donors' samples. The CDR3 is CSVDRGFLAGEGGETQYF. The DNA of the CDR3 is TGCAGCGTTGATCGGGGTTTCCTAGCGGGAGAGGGGGGAGAGACCCAGTACTTC.